Listed below are T cell receptor beta chains from one sample, sequenced in a study of blood T cell repertoires in COVID-19. Some clones are missing from TCRdb's copy, which holds only in-frame ones; the method was immunoSEQ multiplex PCR. Here the sample spans around 250,000 clones, around 87% being singletons. Sequenced: peripheral blood. Receptor source: a woman aged 70-85 years with active or convalescent COVID-19. CDR3s leave out the opening cysteine and the closing phenylalanine or tryptophan.

v_call	j_call	cdr3_aa
TRBV6-5	TRBJ1-3	ASSRRQGSGNTIY
TRBV4-1	TRBJ2-7	ASSQTRTTSYEQY
TRBV9	TRBJ2-7	ASSVGLGAPYEQY
TRBV7-2	TRBJ1-1	ASSLGHQNTEAF
TRBV3-1/TRBV3-2	TRBJ2-7	ASSQTIRGEQY
TRBV7-2	TRBJ1-5	ASSLAGQNQPQH
TRBV29-1	TRBJ2-5	SVVDRVRETQY
TRBV5-5	TRBJ1-4	ASSDRVSVTNEKLF
TRBV7-2	TRBJ1-2	ASKTPGQGDFLNYGYT
TRBV29-1	TRBJ1-1	SVSRGGMNTEAF
TRBV20-1	TRBJ2-3	SATDISTDTQY
TRBV29-1	TRBJ1-2	SVHSTGYT
TRBV5-1	TRBJ1-1	ASSPPGTEAF
TRBV29-1	TRBJ1-5	SVGGANQPQH
TRBV15	TRBJ2-1	ATSSRSQLSYNEQF
TRBV5-1	TRBJ1-4	ASSLVGGGEKLF
TRBV9	TRBJ2-2	ASAVANTGELF
TRBV5-4	TRBJ2-7	ASSLEGGGPSYEQY
TRBV5-3	TRBJ1-5	ARSQLSQGSNQPQH
TRBV9	TRBJ2-7	ASSVSIQGGEQY
TRBV18	TRBJ2-1	ASSRQLAGGDNEQF
TRBV10-3	TRBJ2-5	AIQGAGVDDQY
TRBV27	TRBJ2-3	ASLDTGLSTDTQY
TRBV5-6	TRBJ2-5	ASSLSGQQETQY
TRBV19	TRBJ2-1	ASSRRPSGGLSSYNEQF
TRBV4-3	TRBJ1-2	ASSQESGLGWGYT
TRBV12-5	TRBJ2-1	ASGFRAGGPLGGNEQF
TRBV7-8	TRBJ1-4	ASSLGGLWEKLF
TRBV10-1	TRBJ1-6	ASPRGLSPSPLH
TRBV2	TRBJ1-2	ASSDGGFGYGYT
TRBV6-2/TRBV6-3	TRBJ1-1	ASSRRNRGLLAEAF
TRBV20-1	TRBJ2-5	SARTGETQY
TRBV7-9	TRBJ1-2	ASSSRGAGDNYGYT
TRBV30	TRBJ2-7	AWSAWDRGLYEQY
TRBV2	TRBJ2-3	ASVRTGPLTDTQY
TRBV15	TRBJ2-5	ATSRDRGQEQETQY
TRBV7-2	TRBJ1-3	ASSLMRTGGPSSGNTIY
TRBV7-2	TRBJ2-3	ASSSRQAPPFTDTQY
TRBV24-1	TRBJ2-3	ATNRGDTDTQY
TRBV4-3	TRBJ1-2	ASSHLPPNYGYT